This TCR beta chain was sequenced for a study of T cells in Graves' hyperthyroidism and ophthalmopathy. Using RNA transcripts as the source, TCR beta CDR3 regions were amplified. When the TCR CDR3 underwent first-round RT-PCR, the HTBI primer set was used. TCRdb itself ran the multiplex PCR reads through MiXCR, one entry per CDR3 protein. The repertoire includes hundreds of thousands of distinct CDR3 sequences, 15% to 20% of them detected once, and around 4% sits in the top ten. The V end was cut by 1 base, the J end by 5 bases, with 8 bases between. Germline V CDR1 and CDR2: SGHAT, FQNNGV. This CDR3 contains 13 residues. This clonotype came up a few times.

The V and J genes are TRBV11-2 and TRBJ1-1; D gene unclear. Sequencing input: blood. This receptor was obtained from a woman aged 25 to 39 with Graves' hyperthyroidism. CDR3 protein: CASSLGLPTEAFF. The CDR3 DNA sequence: TGTGCCAGCAGCTTAGGACTACCAACTGAAGCTTTCTTT. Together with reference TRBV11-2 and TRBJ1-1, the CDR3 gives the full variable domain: EAGVAQSPRYKIIEKRQSVAFWCNPISGHATLYWYQQILGQGPKLLIQFQNNGVVDDSQLPKDRFSAERLKGVDSTLKIQPAKLEDSAVYLCASSLGLPTEAFFGQGTRLTVV.